The 9 T cell receptor beta chains reported below all come from one sample, sequenced in a study of T cells in Graves' hyperthyroidism and ophthalmopathy. Template material for amplifying TCR beta CDR3 regions consisted of RNA transcripts. Using the HTBI primer set, a first-round RT-PCR was run on the TCR CDR3. Using its own MiXCR run on the multiplex PCR reads, TCRdb lists one record per CDR3 protein. The sample contains hundreds of thousands of distinct CDR3 sequences, around 15% of which appear only once. Material: blood. The receptors derive from a woman aged 50 to 60 with Graves' ophthalmopathy.

This clonotype was detected many times. The chain uses TRBV30 and TRBJ2-7, with 10 positions matching TRBD1. From germline, CDR1 is GTSNPN and CDR2 SVGIG (reference sequence). This CDR3 contains 12 residues. Unmatched junction bases numbered 7, after V lost 8 bases and J lost 6 bases. CDR3 sequence (DNA): TGTGCCGTATCGGGACAGGGGAGCGAGCAGTACTTC. Encoded protein: CAVSGQGSEQYF.

This clonotype turned up a few times. This CDR3 is CASSFADINEQFF. Here the CDR3 DNA reads TGTGCCAGCAGTTTTGCCGATATCAATGAGCAGTTCTTC. This sequence joins TRBV12-3 or TRBV12-4 and TRBJ2-1; D not certain. CDR3 size: 13 residues. V shed 3 bases and J shed 6 bases, with 9 bases lying between them.

On this clonotype itself: A read error may produce the germline difference seen at one junction end. The chain links TRBV20-1 to TRBJ2-7; TRBD1 might be the D (8 bases). This CDR3 spans 13 amino acids. The germline gives CDR1 DFQATT, CDR2 SNEGSKA (reference sequence). CDR3 sequence: CSASQGAGDEQCF. CDR3 bases: TGCAGTGCTAGTCAGGGGGCGGGGGACGAGCAGTGCTTC.

The J gene is TRBJ2-3, the V gene TRBV6-1; no clear D. Germline CDR1 is MNHNS and CDR2 is SASEGT. The CDR3 length is 17 residues. Trimming shortened V by 2 bases and J by 2 bases, and 17 bases separated the two germline ends. The CDR3 DNA follows: TGTGCCAGCAGTGAATATGGGTCTACAAGGATCACAGATACGCAGTATTTT. Translation: CASSEYGSTRITDTQYF.

CDR3 region: CASTSGSSREQFF. The CDR3 DNA follows: TGTGCCAGCACTAGCGGGAGTTCGCGTGAGCAGTTCTTC. The chain employs TRBV6-2 or TRBV6-3 and TRBJ2-1; TRBD2 matches 10 bases. Trimming took 7 bases from V and 9 from J; bases not matched to a gene: 6. The CDR3 has 13 residues. Germline loops: CDR1 MNHEY, CDR2 SVGEGT.

In its sample, this clonotype was seen many times. The V and J genes are TRBV7-8 and TRBJ2-7, with D unclear. Germline V gene sequence: CDR1 SGHVS, CDR2 FQNEAQ. CDR3 length: 13 residues. V was shortened by 5 bases and J by 1 base, with 9 bases between the two germline ends. The CDR3: CASSTGLSYEQYF. The DNA of the CDR3 is TGTGCCAGCAGCACCGGGTTATCCTACGAGCAGTACTTC.

The rearrangement links TRBV28 to TRBJ2-2; TRBD2 matches 11 bases. The V gene's germline CDR1 is MDHEN and CDR2 SYDVKM. V lost 2 bases and J lost 3; bases outside the gene matches: 8. CDR3 length equals 18 residues. The CDR3 here is CASSLRRGLAEYTGELFF. The CDR3 DNA follows: TGTGCCAGCAGTTTAAGGCGGGGACTAGCGGAGTACACCGGGGAGCTGTTTTTT.

Many counts were recorded for this clonotype. The V call is TRBV28, the J call TRBJ1-5; the D is unclear. V gave up 4 bases and J gave up 0 bases, with 7 bases separating them. This CDR3 contains 14 residues. Germline V gene data show CDR1 as MDHEN and CDR2 as SYDVKM. The CDR3 region has the DNA TGTGCCAGCAGTTGGGGAGCTAGCAATCAGCCCCAGCATTTT. It codes for CASSWGASNQPQHF.

J is TRBJ1-5 and V is TRBV19; 7 bases are shared with TRBD1. Unmatched junction bases numbered 10, after V lost 5 bases and J lost 3 bases. Germline V CDR1 and CDR2: LNHDA, SQIVND (reference sequence). CDR3 length equals 16 residues. The CDR3 DNA follows: TGTGCCAGTAGTTTCGCCCGGACAGGCCCCAATCAGCCCCAGCATTTT. Encoded protein: CASSFARTGPNQPQHF. Together with reference TRBV19 and TRBJ1-5, the CDR3 gives the full variable domain: DGGITQSPKYLFRKEGQNVTLSCEQNLNHDAMYWYRQDPGQGLRLIYYSQIVNDFQKGDIAEGYSVSREKKESFPLTVTSAQKNPTAFYLCASSFARTGPNQPQHFGDGTRLSIL.